This entry lists 29 T cell receptor beta chains sequenced from one sample in a study of blood T cell repertoires in COVID-19. Sequencing was performed with immunoSEQ multiplex PCR; in TCRdb, only in-frame clones are kept and a portion is missing. The sample shows under 350,000 clones, 65% to 90% of them seen only once. Sequencing input: PBMCs or T cells enriched from blood (not recorded which). These receptors originate from a woman in her thirties or forties with acute COVID-19.

V usage is TRBV18 and J usage is TRBJ2-5; 12 bases map to TRBD1. CDR1 and CDR2 from the germline V gene are KGHSH and LQKENI. J was trimmed by 5 bases and V by 3 bases; bases with no gene match: 7. The CDR3 is made up of 16 amino acids. CDR3 in amino acids: CASSPLGQGALETQYF. The CDR3 nucleotides are TGTGCCAGCTCACCCTTGGGACAGGGGGCCTTGGAGACCCAGTACTTC.

This chain joins TRBV29-1 and TRBJ2-2; 7 positions agree with TRBD1. V lost 6 bases and J lost 2; bases outside the gene matches: 6. CDR1 SQVTM and CDR2 ANQGSEA come from the germline V gene. The CDR3 has 14 residues. CDR3 nucleotides: TGCAGCGTCCTTAGGGACAGAAACACCGGGGAGCTGTTTTTT. Its protein is CSVLRDRNTGELFF.

The rearrangement joins TRBV21-1 to TRBJ2-2; the table's D call TRBD1 went unverified against the DNA. TRBV21-1 is a recognized pseudogene. The CDR3 loop spans 16 amino acids. The CDR3 coding sequence is TGTGCCAGCACCAACAAACAGGGGAAGAACACCGGGGAGCTGTTTTTT. The encoded protein is CASTNKQGKNTGELFF.

The chain carries TRBV28 and TRBJ1-4, with D possibly TRBD1 on 6 matching bases. CDR1 is MDHEN and CDR2 is SYDVKM in the germline V gene. Trimming took 5 bases from V and 0 from J, leaving 22 bases between them. The CDR3 contains 19 residues. Here the CDR3 reads CASSPLRDIHPATNEKLFF. As DNA, the CDR3 is TGTGCCAGCAGTCCCCTCCGGGACATTCACCCAGCAACTAATGAAAAACTGTTTTTT.

This chain connects TRBV2 to TRBJ1-2; no firm D call. Germline V gene sequence: CDR1 SNHLY, CDR2 FYNNEI. The CDR3 covers 12 residues. V was pared by 6 bases and J by 12 bases, with 17 bases between. As DNA, the CDR3 is TGTGCCAGCAGGACGGGAGCCGGTATCGACACCTTC. Translating it yields CASRTGAGIDTF.

This clone was seen just once. The rearrangement joins TRBV5-1 to TRBJ2-3; maybe TRBD2 (6 bases). Per the germline V gene, CDR1 is SGHRS and CDR2 is YFSETQ. This CDR3 is 16 amino acids long. With 1 base removed from V and 4 bases from J, the gap between germline ends came to 16 bases. CDR3 DNA: TGCGCCAGCAGCTTGTCGCCGGGAGCTGGCGCAGATACGCAGTATTTT. Its protein is CASSLSPGAGADTQYF.

The rearrangement joins TRBV5-1 to TRBJ2-1; D remains unclear. CDR1 SGHRS and CDR2 YFSETQ come from the germline V gene. Trimming took off 0 bases at V and 5 bases at J, with 12 bases between the two ends. The CDR3 has 15 amino acids. The CDR3 region has the DNA TGCGCCAGCAGCTTGGCTTCTCGAGTTAACAATGAGCAGTTCTTC. It codes for CASSLASRVNNEQFF.

The chain uses TRBV11-2 and TRBJ2-2; 7 nucleotides match TRBD1. There are 15 residues in the CDR3. The J segment lost 6 bases and the V segment lost 3 bases, leaving 7 bases of the junction unmatched. Germline lookup yields CDR1 SGHAT and CDR2 FQNNGV. Written as DNA, the CDR3 is TGTGCCAGCAGCTTTACAGGGGCCACTTCCGGGGAGCTGTTTTTT. The encoded protein is CASSFTGATSGELFF.

The genes are TRBV6-2 or TRBV6-3 and TRBJ2-5, with D maybe TRBD2 (7 bases). The CDR3 totals 16 residues. V lost 2 bases, J lost 3 bases, and 16 bases lay in between. The V gene's germline CDR1 is MNHEY and CDR2 SVGEGT. The CDR3 nucleotides are TGTGCCAGCAGTTACGGACGGGGGCTAGCGGAAGAGACCCAGTACTTC. This sequence encodes CASSYGRGLAEETQYF.

This clone was detected once. This rearrangement joins TRBV29-1 to TRBJ2-3; a possible D gene is TRBD2 (6 bases). The V end lost 6 bases, the J end lost 4 bases, and 14 bases lay between the germline ends. This CDR3 has 13 residues. Germline V gene data show CDR1 as SQVTM and CDR2 as ANQGSEA. Here the CDR3 reads CSVSRDSSDTQYF. CDR3 nucleotide sequence: TGCAGCGTCTCCCGGGACTCTTCAGATACGCAGTATTTT.

The rearrangement joins TRBV5-1 to TRBJ1-1, with unresolved D. Trimming took off 0 bases at V and 2 bases at J, with 8 bases between the two ends. CDR1 and CDR2 (germline): SGHRS, YFSETQ. The CDR3 covers 14 residues. The CDR3, as DNA: TGCGCCAGCAGCTTGGGGGCTGATAACACTGAAGCTTTCTTT. As protein: CASSLGADNTEAFF.

The chain links TRBV9 to TRBJ2-1; 10 positions match TRBD2. The CDR3 totals 16 residues. After removal of 2 bases from V and 4 bases from J, the junction contained 6 bases not matched to a gene. In germline, CDR1 is SGDLS, CDR2 YYNGEE. CDR3 sequence (DNA): TGTGCCAGCAGCGTTGGGCCGGGACTAGCGTACAATGAGCAGTTCTTC. This codes for CASSVGPGLAYNEQFF.

CDR3: CASSQNSDEQFF. The CDR3 DNA reads TGTGCCAGCAGCCAAAATAGTGATGAGCAGTTCTTC. The gene calls are TRBV4-2 and TRBJ2-1; D ambiguous. The V and J ends lost 2 bases and 8 bases respectively, with 7 bases between them. Per germline, CDR1 LGHNA and CDR2 YNFKEQ. The length of the CDR3 is 12 residues.

The chain links TRBV3-1 (or the pseudogene TRBV3-2) to TRBJ1-1, with D unclear. The CDR3 totals 17 residues. Trimming took 4 bases from V and 1 from J, leaving 19 bases between them. Germline V gene lookup returns CDR1 LGHDT and CDR2 YNNKEL (reference sequence). CDR3 sequence reads: CASSRGLALMGNTEAFF. CDR3 coding DNA: TGTGCCAGCAGCCGAGGTTTAGCTCTTATGGGGAACACTGAAGCTTTCTTT.

The chain is built from TRBV15 and TRBJ2-1; 12 bases match TRBD2. CDR1 is LNHNV and CDR2 is YYDKDF in the germline V gene (reference sequence). The J segment lost 8 bases and the V segment lost 0 bases, leaving 5 bases of the junction unmatched. The CDR3 is 16 amino acids. CDR3 loop: CATSRDRLAGGHEQFF. DNA of the CDR3: TGTGCCACCAGCAGAGATCGGCTAGCGGGAGGGCATGAGCAGTTCTTC. Based on the CDR3 plus reference TRBV15 and TRBJ2-1, the full variable domain is DAMVIQNPRYQVTQFGKPVTLSCSQTLNHNVMYWYQQKSSQAPKLLFHYYDKDFNNEADTPDNFQSRRPNTSFCFLDIRSPGLGDTAMYLCATSRDRLAGGHEQFFGPGTRLTVL.

This clone was seen a single time. V usage is TRBV3-1 (or the pseudogene TRBV3-2) and J usage is TRBJ1-2, with a possible D match to TRBD1 (5 bases). CDR3 length: 14 residues. CDR1 is LGHDT and CDR2 is YNNKEL in the germline V gene (reference sequence). With 1 base removed from V and 7 bases from J, the gap between germline ends came to 13 bases. CDR3 amino acids: CASSQVAGSSGYTF. DNA for the CDR3: TGTGCCAGCAGCCAAGTTGCAGGGTCAAGTGGCTACACCTTC.

V and J are TRBV27 and TRBJ1-2; D is perhaps TRBD1 (6 bases). With 6 bases removed from V and 4 bases from J, the gap between germline ends came to 15 bases. The CDR3 runs to 14 residues. The germline gives CDR1 MNHEY, CDR2 SMNVEV (reference sequence). The CDR3 region has the DNA TGTGCCAGCAGGGAGCCTCAGGGGTCCTATGGCTACACCTTC. The encoded protein is CASREPQGSYGYTF.

This rearrangement joins TRBV11-2 to TRBJ1-2; unclear D gene. The V and J ends lost 1 base and 4 bases respectively, with 10 bases between them. This CDR3 contains 14 residues. Germline loops: CDR1 SGHAT, CDR2 FQNNGV. CDR3 amino acids: CASSLGPVRYGYTF. CDR3 nucleotide sequence: TGTGCCAGCAGCTTAGGGCCTGTCCGCTATGGCTACACCTTC.

V is TRBV14 and J is TRBJ2-2; 9 bases match TRBD2. The V gene end was trimmed by 4 bases and the J gene end by 0 bases; junction bases not matched to a gene: 9. CDR3 size: 18 residues. Germline V CDR1 and CDR2: SGHDN, FVKESK. CDR3 in amino acids: CASSRRGGRYPNTGELFF. CDR3 nucleotide sequence: TGTGCCAGCAGCCGGCGGGGGGGGCGATACCCGAACACCGGGGAGCTGTTTTTT. Full variable domain (outside the CDR3, taken from reference TRBV14 and TRBJ2-2): EAGVTQFPSHSVIEKGQTVTLRCDPISGHDNLYWYRRVMGKEIKFLLHFVKESKQDESGMPNNRFLAERTGGTYSTLKVQPAELEDSGVYFCASSRRGGRYPNTGELFFGEGSRLTVL.

This rearrangement joins TRBV7-8 to TRBJ1-1; D perhaps matches TRBD1 (5 bases). Trimming left V 6 bases short and J 0 bases short, with 11 bases between. Germline CDR1 SGHVS, CDR2 FQNEAQ. The CDR3 covers 14 residues. CDR3 nucleotides: TGTGCCAGCAGTTACCAGGGATTGAACACTGAAGCTTTCTTT. Translation: CASSYQGLNTEAFF. The whole variable domain, remainder taken from reference TRBV7-8 and TRBJ1-1, is GAGVSQSPRYKVAKRGQDVALRCDPISGHVSLFWYQQALGQGPEFLTYFQNEAQLDKSGLPSDRFFAERPEGSVSTLKIQRTQQEDSAVYLCASSYQGLNTEAFFGQGTRLTVV.

This clone was counted a few times. This chain uses TRBV5-6 with TRBJ2-3; a possible D gene is TRBD2 (6 bases). Germline CDR1 and CDR2: SGHDT and YYEEEE. This CDR3 is built from 13 residues. The V gene lost 0 bases and the J gene lost 5 bases, with 7 bases spanning the gap. The CDR3 region has the DNA TGTGCCAGCAGCTTGGACGGGGGAGATACGCAGTATTTT. The encoded protein is CASSLDGGDTQYF.

The V and J genes are TRBV7-9 and TRBJ1-1, with D unresolved. The germline V gene has CDR1 SEHNR and CDR2 FQNEAQ (reference sequence). The CDR3 length is 14 residues. V was clipped by 0 bases and J by 1 base, with 6 bases between them. The CDR3 here is CASSLALWNTEAFF. The CDR3 bases are TGTGCCAGCAGCTTAGCCTTGTGGAACACTGAAGCTTTCTTT.

This chain joins TRBV7-9 and TRBJ1-5; no definite D call. V was shortened by 5 bases and J by 5 bases, with 10 bases between the two germline ends. The CDR3 has 13 amino acids. The germline gives CDR1 SEHNR, CDR2 FQNEAQ (reference sequence). DNA of the CDR3: TGTGCCAGCAGCAGCTCCGGGGATCAGCCCCAGCATTTT. Residues: CASSSSGDQPQHF. The whole variable domain, filled in from reference TRBV7-9 and TRBJ1-5, reads DTGVSQNPRHKITKRGQNVTFRCDPISEHNRLYWYRQTLGQGPEFLTYFQNEAQLEKSRLLSDRFSAERPKGSFSTLEIQRTEQGDSAMYLCASSSSGDQPQHFGDGTRLSIL.

The chain joins TRBV9 to TRBJ2-7; 10 positions match TRBD2. With 3 bases clipped from V and 2 bases from J, the junction kept 11 bases outside the gene matches. In germline, CDR1 is SGDLS, CDR2 YYNGEE. The CDR3 loop spans 17 amino acids. CDR3: CASSAGDGLAAAYEQYF. Written as DNA, the CDR3 is TGTGCCAGCAGCGCCGGAGACGGACTAGCGGCAGCCTACGAGCAGTACTTC.

The J gene is TRBJ1-2, the V gene TRBV4-3, with D possibly matching TRBD1 (6 bases). V was shortened by 1 base and J by 4 bases, with 13 bases between the two germline ends. Germline loops: CDR1 LGHNA, CDR2 YSLEER. This CDR3 is 15 amino acids long. CDR3 nucleotide sequence: TGCGCCAGCAGCCAAGGGACAGTCCCGACCTATGGCTACACCTTC. Amino acids: CASSQGTVPTYGYTF.

The chain links TRBV13 to TRBJ2-1, with TRBD2 matching 12 bases. Unmatched junction bases numbered 11, after V lost 4 bases and J lost 7 bases. The CDR3 sequence is 17 residues long. Germline V gives CDR1 PRHDT, CDR2 FYEKMQ (reference sequence). The CDR3: CASSSRWTSGIYNEQFF. CDR3 nucleotides: TGTGCCAGCAGCTCCCGGTGGACTAGCGGGATCTATAATGAGCAGTTCTTC.

The V gene is TRBV6-1, the J gene TRBJ2-4; maybe TRBD2 (6 bases). The length of the CDR3 is 17 residues. CDR1 and CDR2 from the germline V gene are MNHNS and SASEGT. V gave up 4 bases and J gave up 0 bases, with 16 bases separating them. The CDR3 is CASSVGGGSLAKNIQYF. The DNA of the CDR3 is TGTGCCAGCAGTGTCGGTGGGGGGTCTCTAGCCAAAAACATTCAGTACTTC.

V and J are TRBV19 and TRBJ1-3; the D is unclear. The CDR3 extends over 14 amino acids. V was shortened by 3 bases and J by 3 bases, with 9 bases between the two germline ends. In germline, CDR1 is LNHDA, CDR2 SQIVND (reference sequence). The CDR3 nucleotides read TGTGCCAGTAGTATTGAGGGTTATGGAAACACCATATATTTT. It codes for CASSIEGYGNTIYF.

The rearrangement links TRBV19 to TRBJ1-2; 10 bases are shared with TRBD1. The CDR3 runs 16 residues. CDR1 is LNHDA, CDR2 SQIVND, per germline (reference sequence). J was trimmed by 6 bases and V by 2 bases; bases with no gene match: 9. The DNA of the CDR3 is TGTGCCAGTAGTATATACGGGACAGGGGAGGGGAATGGCTACACCTTC. Amino acids: CASSIYGTGEGNGYTF.